This T cell receptor (beta chain) was identified during a study of blood T cell repertoires in COVID-19. This table comes from immunoSEQ multiplex PCR, and its TCRdb copy is limited to in-frame clones, with some not included. The sample includes 95,000 to 120,000 clones, over 70% of them seen just once. The CDR3 runs 14 residues. V lost 7 bases to trimming and J lost 8 bases, with 17 bases between them. CDR1 MNHEY and CDR2 SVGAGI come from the germline V gene. The chain couples TRBV6-5 to TRBJ2-2; weak D call: TRBD2 (7 bases). This clonotype was obtained from a man in his fifties with acute or convalescent COVID-19. Sequenced: peripheral blood. This CDR3 reads CASILGGAPGELFF. CDR3 bases: TGTGCCAGCATCCTGGGGGGGGCCCCGGGGGAGCTGTTTTTT.